The 32 T cell receptor beta chains given below trace back to one sample, sequenced in a study of cytomegalovirus exposure and HLA in healthy donors. A multiplex PCR was run with 60 Vbeta primers and 13 Jbeta primers. Clones were read by immunoSEQ multiplex PCR, and TCRdb kept only the in-frame ones, dropping some. The table includes roughly 140,000 clones, roughly 85% detected once. The sample was PBMCs. These receptor sequences come from a woman aged 18-35 years in good health and CMV-seronegative.

The chain combines TRBV7-7 with TRBJ2-5; 11 positions match TRBD2. Trimming cost V 5 bases and J 2 bases; bases outside gene matches: 4. The V gene's germline CDR1 is SSHAT and CDR2 FNYEAQ (reference sequence). The CDR3 totals 15 residues. The CDR3 coding sequence is TGTGCCAGCAGCCACCGACTAGCGGGGCAAGAGACCCAGTACTTC. Amino acid sequence: CASSHRLAGQETQYF.

This chain joins TRBV29-1 and TRBJ1-1; possible D gene TRBD1, 5 bases. In germline, CDR1 is SQVTM, CDR2 ANQGSEA. The CDR3 runs 13 residues. Trimming shortened V by 4 bases and J by 4 bases, and 13 bases separated the two germline ends. This CDR3 is CSVVEVGGTEAFF. In DNA form, the CDR3 reads TGCAGCGTTGTGGAGGTGGGGGGCACTGAAGCTTTCTTT.

This chain joins TRBV12-1 and TRBJ2-1; the D call TRBD2 from the table was never checked on the DNA. TRBV12-1 is termed a pseudogene. This CDR3 spans 15 amino acids. The CDR3 nucleotides read TGTGCCAGCAGCACCCTAGCGGGAGGTAGGAATGAGCAGTTCTTC. Amino acids: CASSTLAGGRNEQFF.

The V gene is TRBV5-4, the J gene TRBJ2-7, with D uncertain. Germline CDR1 reads SGHNT; CDR2 reads YYREEE (reference sequence). With 4 bases removed from V and 2 bases from J, the gap between germline ends came to 13 bases. This CDR3 has 14 amino acids. CDR3 amino acids: CASSRRLNPYEQYF. Written as DNA, the CDR3 is TGTGCCAGCAGCCGCCGACTCAATCCCTACGAGCAGTACTTC.

The V call is TRBV13, the J call TRBJ1-5; no definite D call. Trimming removed 0 bases from V and 1 base from J, with 4 bases in between. The CDR3 covers 14 residues. CDR1 PRHDT and CDR2 FYEKMQ come from the germline V gene (reference sequence). CDR3 coding DNA: TGTGCCAGCAGCTTAGGGCAGAGCAATCAGCCCCAGCATTTT. Translation gives CASSLGQSNQPQHF.

This clone turned up a few times. The chain recombines TRBV11-2 with TRBJ2-5; maybe TRBD1 (6 bases). V was shortened by 1 base and J by 7 bases, with 10 bases between the two germline ends. Germline assignment: CDR1 SGHAT and CDR2 FQNNGV. The CDR3 covers 13 residues. The CDR3 DNA follows: TGTGCCAGCAGCTTAGGGGGGCTGACGACCCAGTACTTC. It is translated as CASSLGGLTTQYF.

This clone has just a few counts. The chain couples TRBV5-4 to TRBJ1-1, with 9 bases matching TRBD1. CDR3 length: 13 residues. Trimming at V came to 10 bases and at J to 4 bases, leaving 8 bases not matched to a gene. CDR1 is SGHNT, CDR2 YYREEE, per germline (reference sequence). The CDR3 reads CAGQGTGTTEAFF. The CDR3 nucleotides are TGTGCCGGACAGGGGACGGGGACCACTGAAGCTTTCTTT. Together with reference TRBV5-4 and TRBJ1-1, the CDR3 gives the full variable domain: ETGVTQSPTHLIKTRGQQVTLRCSSQSGHNTVSWYQQALGQGPQFIFQYYREEENGRGNFPPRFSGLQFPNYSSELNVNALELDDSALYLCAGQGTGTTEAFFGQGTRLTVV.

Comment on this clone: Other DNA sequences of this sample code for an identical CDR3. This CDR3 reads CATSTPGGRTGANVLTF. CDR3 DNA sequence: TGTGCCACCAGCACTCCGGGAGGTAGGACTGGGGCCAACGTCCTGACTTTC. The rearrangement uses TRBV15 and TRBJ2-6; 7 bases map to TRBD2. Trimming at V came to 4 bases and at J to 2 bases, leaving 8 bases not matched to a gene. This CDR3 has 17 amino acids. Germline V gene sequence: CDR1 LNHNV, CDR2 YYDKDF (reference sequence).

The chain recombines TRBV5-1 with TRBJ2-2; no clear D. The germline CDR1 and CDR2 sequences are SGHRS and YFSETQ. This CDR3 contains 15 residues. The V gene lost 4 bases and the J gene lost 2 bases, with 12 bases spanning the gap. In nucleotides, the CDR3 is TGCGCCAGCAGCCTGGGTCAGGAAAACACCGGGGAGCTGTTTTTT. It translates to CASSLGQENTGELFF.

About this clone: The sample has other DNA sequences that encode this CDR3 too. V and J are TRBV5-1 and TRBJ2-3; 9 nucleotides match TRBD2. Germline V gene data show CDR1 as SGHRS and CDR2 as YFSETQ. V was clipped by 3 bases and J by 3 bases; unmatched bases: 2. The CDR3 consists of 14 residues. The CDR3 protein is CASSSTSGTDTQYF. CDR3 DNA: TGCGCCAGCAGCTCTACTAGCGGGACAGATACGCAGTATTTT.

The gene calls are TRBV11-2 and TRBJ1-1, with D possibly TRBD1 on 5 matching bases. The CDR3 consists of 17 residues. CDR1 SGHAT and CDR2 FQNNGV come from the germline V gene. V gave up 0 bases and J gave up 1 base, with 15 bases separating them. CDR3 nucleotides: TGTGCCAGCAGCTTAGATGGTTGGGGCCAGGAGAACACTGAAGCTTTCTTT. Its translation is CASSLDGWGQENTEAFF.

This clone was seen just once. Germline and junction disagree at one end, which may indicate a read error. The V gene is TRBV15, the J gene TRBJ2-4; D gene ambiguous. The CDR3 sequence is 12 residues long. Germline V gives CDR1 LNHNV, CDR2 YYDKDF (reference sequence). Here the CDR3 reads CATSRGGSRADF. CDR3 DNA sequence: TGTGCCACCAGCAGAGGTGGCTCCCGCGCGGACTTC.

The chain has TRBV10-3 and TRBJ2-7, with 8 bases that match TRBD1. The junction had 10 bases not matched to a gene; V was cut back by 7 bases and J by 5 bases. Germline values: CDR1 ENHRY, CDR2 SYGVKD. CDR3 length: 14 residues. The CDR3 sequence: CAITRTGPSDEQYF. CDR3 bases: TGTGCCATCACCCGGACAGGGCCGTCGGACGAGCAGTACTTC.

This clone came up once. The gene calls are TRBV7-2 and TRBJ1-3; 7 bases match TRBD1. CDR1 and CDR2 (germline): SGHTA, FQGNSA. This CDR3 has 17 residues. V gave up 5 bases and J gave up 0 bases; unmatched junction bases: 10. CDR3 nucleotides: TGTGCCAGCAGCCGGAATCCGGGACAGTCCTCTGGAAACACCATATATTTT. As protein: CASSRNPGQSSGNTIYF.

This clone appeared once. Other DNA sequences in this specimen translate into the identical CDR3. The chain uses TRBV6-5 and TRBJ1-1, with D maybe TRBD1 (6 bases). V lost 0 bases to trimming and J lost 0 bases, with 8 bases between them. Germline V gives CDR1 MNHEY, CDR2 SVGAGI. The CDR3 totals 15 residues. The CDR3 loop is CASSYSQGLNTEAFF. The DNA of the CDR3 is TGTGCCAGCAGTTACTCACAGGGATTGAACACTGAAGCTTTCTTT.

The chain employs TRBV28 and TRBJ2-7, with 9 bases aligning to TRBD1. Germline V gene lookup returns CDR1 MDHEN and CDR2 SYDVKM. CDR3 size: 18 residues. V was clipped by 2 bases and J by 1 base; unmatched bases: 12. The CDR3 loop reads CASSLLLPGQGVSYEQYF. In DNA form, the CDR3 reads TGTGCCAGCAGTTTACTCTTGCCGGGACAGGGTGTTTCCTACGAGCAGTACTTC.

The chain joins TRBV9 to TRBJ2-1, with D uncertain. The V gene's germline CDR1 is SGDLS and CDR2 YYNGEE. Trimming removed 0 bases from V and 8 bases from J, with 12 bases in between. CDR3 length: 14 amino acids. CDR3 sequence: CASSVANSLDEQFF. CDR3 bases: TGTGCCAGCAGCGTAGCTAATAGTTTGGATGAGCAGTTCTTC.

The J gene is TRBJ2-7, the V gene TRBV2, with 8 bases matching TRBD2. In germline, CDR1 is SNHLY, CDR2 FYNNEI. This CDR3 has 15 residues. The V and J ends lost 6 bases and 0 bases, in that order; junction bases with no gene match: 7. The CDR3 sequence is CASSPGTSLSYEQYF. The CDR3 DNA sequence: TGTGCCAGCAGCCCCGGGACTAGTCTCTCCTACGAGCAGTACTTC.

The V and J genes are TRBV28 and TRBJ2-3; 11 nucleotides match TRBD2. This CDR3 has 16 amino acids. From germline, CDR1 is MDHEN and CDR2 SYDVKM. V was pared by 3 bases and J by 0 bases, with 2 bases of the junction left unmatched. The chain's CDR3 is CASSLGTSGSTDTQYF. The CDR3 coding sequence is TGTGCCAGCAGTTTGGGGACTAGCGGTAGCACAGATACGCAGTATTTT.

In DNA, the CDR3 is TGCGCCAGCAGCGGGGTGGGACAGCACACTGAAGCTTTCTTT. It is translated as CASSGVGQHTEAFF. This sequence joins TRBV5-1 and TRBJ1-1; 7 nucleotides match TRBD1. The ends lost 4 bases at V and 3 bases at J; junction bases unmatched: 6. Germline loops: CDR1 SGHRS, CDR2 YFSETQ. The CDR3 consists of 14 residues. Together with reference TRBV5-1 and TRBJ1-1, the CDR3 gives the full variable domain: KAGVTQTPRYLIKTRGQQVTLSCSPISGHRSVSWYQQTPGQGLQFLFEYFSETQRNKGNFPGRFSGRQFSNSRSEMNVSTLELGDSALYLCASSGVGQHTEAFFGQGTRLTVV.

The rearrangement uses TRBV28 and TRBJ1-2; unclear D gene. CDR3 length equals 14 residues. Germline loops: CDR1 MDHEN, CDR2 SYDVKM. V lost 4 bases, J lost 6 bases, and 15 bases lay in between. Here the CDR3 DNA reads TGTGCCAGCAGTTCCCCTATGAGGCTGCATGGCTACACCTTC. As protein: CASSSPMRLHGYTF.

The sample holds one count of this clone. The rearrangement uses TRBV5-1 and TRBJ1-2; D unclear. The CDR3 has 13 amino acids. Germline V gives CDR1 SGHRS, CDR2 YFSETQ. V lost 3 bases to trimming and J lost 7 bases, with 13 bases between them. The CDR3: CASSSDPTGGYTF. The CDR3 DNA sequence: TGCGCCAGCAGCTCCGATCCGACGGGTGGCTACACCTTC.

This clone was seen only once. This chain connects TRBV1 to TRBJ2-2; the table's TRBD2 call for D was not verified on the DNA. TRBV1 is marked as a pseudogene. The CDR3 is made up of 14 amino acids. CDR3 amino acids: CTSSQWEFTGELFF. In DNA, the CDR3 is TGCACCAGCAGCCAGTGGGAGTTCACCGGGGAGCTGTTTTTT.

This clone appeared once. The chain employs TRBV2 and TRBJ1-3, with D possibly matching TRBD1 (6 bases). The CDR3 runs to 16 residues. V dropped 6 bases and J dropped 4 bases, with 19 bases sitting between them. Germline values: CDR1 SNHLY, CDR2 FYNNEI. CDR3 DNA: TGTGCCAGCAGGGGGGCTAGCCCCAGGTCCGGAAACACCATATATTTT. As protein: CASRGASPRSGNTIYF.

V gene TRBV6-5 combines with J gene TRBJ1-2; 8 bases line up with TRBD1. The V and J ends lost 2 bases and 8 bases, in that order; junction bases with no gene match: 10. Germline CDR1 MNHEY, CDR2 SVGAGI. This CDR3 has 15 amino acids. The CDR3 region has the DNA TGTGCCAGCAGTTACCAATCTGGACAGGGCGTGGGCTACACCTTC. Protein: CASSYQSGQGVGYTF.

This clone appeared once. The chain links TRBV27 to TRBJ1-5, with a possible D match to TRBD1 (6 bases). The ends were cut back, 3 bases at V and 7 bases at J, with 10 bases in the middle. The CDR3 is made up of 13 amino acids. Germline V lookup: CDR1 MNHEY, CDR2 SMNVEV (reference sequence). As DNA, the CDR3 is TGTGCCAGCAGTTTGGGGGCCAGCCAGCCCCAGCATTTT. It encodes CASSLGASQPQHF.

The chain uses TRBV7-9 and TRBJ2-1; maybe TRBD1 (6 bases). The V end was cut by 5 bases, the J end by 12 bases, with 17 bases between. Per germline, CDR1 SEHNR and CDR2 FQNEAQ (reference sequence). This CDR3 is 13 amino acids long. CDR3 sequence (DNA): TGTGCCAGCAGCCAACAAGAACAGGGTGGGCAGTTCTTC. It is translated as CASSQQEQGGQFF.

The gene calls are TRBV6-5 and TRBJ2-7; TRBD1 aligns across 9 bases. Germline CDR1 reads MNHEY; CDR2 reads SVGAGI. V shed 4 bases, J shed 6 bases, and the junction held 10 bases outside the gene matches. The CDR3 runs to 15 residues. This chain's CDR3 is CASSFTGGAPGEQYF. The CDR3 nucleotides are TGTGCCAGCAGTTTCACAGGGGGCGCCCCGGGCGAGCAGTACTTC.

V is TRBV6-1 and J is TRBJ1-5; 7 positions match TRBD1. Trimming cost V 10 bases and J 4 bases; bases outside gene matches: 10. Germline V CDR1 and CDR2: MNHNS, SASEGT. The CDR3 runs to 14 residues. Written as DNA, the CDR3 is TGTGCCACCAGCGGGACAGAAGAAAATCAGCCCCAGCATTTT. This codes for CATSGTEENQPQHF.

The chain joins TRBV28 to TRBJ1-5; 7 bases line up with TRBD1. The J segment lost 5 bases and the V segment lost 3 bases, leaving 7 bases of the junction unmatched. The CDR3 length is 15 residues. Germline V gene sequence: CDR1 MDHEN, CDR2 SYDVKM. The CDR3 DNA is TGTGCCAGCAGTTTCGCGACAGGGATTTATCAGCCCCAGCATTTT. Amino acids: CASSFATGIYQPQHF. The variable domain in full, with the rest retrieved from reference TRBV28 and TRBJ1-5, is DVKVTQSSRYLVKRTGEKVFLECVQDMDHENMFWYRQDPGLGLRLIYFSYDVKMKEKGDIPEGYSVSREKKERFSLILESASTNQTSMYLCASSFATGIYQPQHFGDGTRLSIL.

The gene calls are TRBV7-2 and TRBJ2-7; 10 bases are a match to TRBD2. This CDR3 has 15 residues. Trimming took 2 bases from V and 1 from J; bases not matched to a gene: 2. CDR1 is SGHTA, CDR2 FQGNSA, per germline. CDR3 residues: CASSLSLAGSYEQYF. The CDR3 bases are TGTGCCAGCAGCTTATCACTAGCGGGATCCTACGAGCAGTACTTC.

The genes are TRBV27 and TRBJ2-7; the match to TRBD2 covers 7 bases. The CDR3 is made up of 15 amino acids. J lost 3 bases, V lost 2 bases, and 7 bases had no gene match. CDR1 and CDR2 from the germline V gene are MNHEY and SMNVEV (reference sequence). In nucleotides, the CDR3 is TGTGCCAGCAGTTTACAAGCGGGGAGATACTACGAGCAGTACTTC. It is translated as CASSLQAGRYYEQYF.